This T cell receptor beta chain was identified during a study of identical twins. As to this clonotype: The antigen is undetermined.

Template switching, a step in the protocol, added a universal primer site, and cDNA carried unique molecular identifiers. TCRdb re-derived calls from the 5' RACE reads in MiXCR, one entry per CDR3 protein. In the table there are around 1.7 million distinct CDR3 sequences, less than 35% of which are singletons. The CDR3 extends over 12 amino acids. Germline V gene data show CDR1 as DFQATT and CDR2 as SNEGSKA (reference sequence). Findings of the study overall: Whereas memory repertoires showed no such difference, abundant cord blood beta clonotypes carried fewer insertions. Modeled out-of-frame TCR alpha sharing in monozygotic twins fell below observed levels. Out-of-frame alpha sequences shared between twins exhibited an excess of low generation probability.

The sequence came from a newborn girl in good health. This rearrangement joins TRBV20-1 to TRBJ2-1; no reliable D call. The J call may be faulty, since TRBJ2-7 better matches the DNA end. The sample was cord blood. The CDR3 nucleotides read TGCAGTGCTAGAGTGGCGCAGAATGAGCAGTACTTC. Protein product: CSARVAQNEQYF.